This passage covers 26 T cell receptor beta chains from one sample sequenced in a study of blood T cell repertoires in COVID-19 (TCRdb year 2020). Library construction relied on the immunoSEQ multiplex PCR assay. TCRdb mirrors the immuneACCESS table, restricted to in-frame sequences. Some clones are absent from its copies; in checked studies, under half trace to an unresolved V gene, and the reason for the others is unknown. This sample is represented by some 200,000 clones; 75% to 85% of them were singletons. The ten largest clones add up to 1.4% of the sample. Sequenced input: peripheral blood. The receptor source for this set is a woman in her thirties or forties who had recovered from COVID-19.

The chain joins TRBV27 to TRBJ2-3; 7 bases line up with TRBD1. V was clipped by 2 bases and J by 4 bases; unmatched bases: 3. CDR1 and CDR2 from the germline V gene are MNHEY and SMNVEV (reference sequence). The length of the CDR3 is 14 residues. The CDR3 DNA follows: TGTGCCAGCAGTTTAGCAGGGGGACCAGATACGCAGTATTTT. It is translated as CASSLAGGPDTQYF.

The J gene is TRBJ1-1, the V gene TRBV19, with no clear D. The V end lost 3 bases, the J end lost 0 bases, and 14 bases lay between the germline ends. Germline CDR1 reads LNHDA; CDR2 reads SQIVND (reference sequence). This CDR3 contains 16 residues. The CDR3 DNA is TGTGCCAGTAGTATGGTCGAGGAGGAAATGAACACTGAAGCTTTCTTT. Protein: CASSMVEEEMNTEAFF.

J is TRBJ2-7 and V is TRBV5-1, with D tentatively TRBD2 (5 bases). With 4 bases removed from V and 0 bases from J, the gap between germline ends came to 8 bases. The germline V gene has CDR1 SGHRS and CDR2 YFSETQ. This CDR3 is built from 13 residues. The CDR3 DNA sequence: TGCGCCAGCAGCACGGCGGGCTCCTACGAGCAGTACTTC. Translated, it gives CASSTAGSYEQYF. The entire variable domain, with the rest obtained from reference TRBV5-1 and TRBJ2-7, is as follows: KAGVTQTPRYLIKTRGQQVTLSCSPISGHRSVSWYQQTPGQGLQFLFEYFSETQRNKGNFPGRFSGRQFSNSRSEMNVSTLELGDSALYLCASSTAGSYEQYFGPGTRLTVT.

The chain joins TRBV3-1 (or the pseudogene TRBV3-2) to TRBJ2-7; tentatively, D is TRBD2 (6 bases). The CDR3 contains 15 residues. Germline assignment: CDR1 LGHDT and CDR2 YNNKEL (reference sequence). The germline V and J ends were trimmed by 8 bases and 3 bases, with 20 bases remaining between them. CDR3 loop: CASLGGQTQIYEQYF. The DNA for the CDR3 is TGTGCCAGCCTTGGAGGGCAGACCCAAATCTACGAGCAGTACTTC.

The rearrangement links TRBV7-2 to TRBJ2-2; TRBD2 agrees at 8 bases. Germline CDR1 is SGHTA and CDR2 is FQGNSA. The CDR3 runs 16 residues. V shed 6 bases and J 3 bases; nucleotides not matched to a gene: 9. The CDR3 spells CASRTGRGADTGELFF. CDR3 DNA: TGTGCCAGCAGGACGGGGCGGGGGGCGGACACCGGGGAGCTGTTTTTT. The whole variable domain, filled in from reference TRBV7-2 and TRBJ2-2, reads GAGVSQSPSNKVTEKGKDVELRCDPISGHTALYWYRQSLGQGLEFLIYFQGNSAPDKSGLPSDRFSAERTGGSVSTLTIQRTQQEDSAVYLCASRTGRGADTGELFFGEGSRLTVL.

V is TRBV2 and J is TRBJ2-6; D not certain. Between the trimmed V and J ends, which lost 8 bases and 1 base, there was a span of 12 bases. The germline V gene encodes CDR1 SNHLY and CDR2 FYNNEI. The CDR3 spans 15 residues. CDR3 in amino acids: CASVPKPSGANVLTF. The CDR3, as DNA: TGTGCCAGCGTCCCAAAGCCTTCTGGGGCCAACGTCCTGACTTTC.

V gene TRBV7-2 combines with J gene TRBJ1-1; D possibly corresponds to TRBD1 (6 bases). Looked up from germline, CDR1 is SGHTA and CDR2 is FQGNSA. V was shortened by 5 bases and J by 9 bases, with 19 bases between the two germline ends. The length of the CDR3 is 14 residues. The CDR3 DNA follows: TGTGCCAGCAGCGCCCTCCCGGACGGGACAAAAGCTTTCTTT. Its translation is CASSALPDGTKAFF.

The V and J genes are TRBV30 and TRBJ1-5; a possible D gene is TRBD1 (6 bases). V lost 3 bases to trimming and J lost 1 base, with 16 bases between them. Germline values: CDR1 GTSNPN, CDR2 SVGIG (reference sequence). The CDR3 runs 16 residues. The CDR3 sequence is CAWSYRDGGSNQPQHF. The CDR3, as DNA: TGTGCCTGGAGCTACAGGGACGGGGGGAGCAATCAGCCCCAGCATTTT.

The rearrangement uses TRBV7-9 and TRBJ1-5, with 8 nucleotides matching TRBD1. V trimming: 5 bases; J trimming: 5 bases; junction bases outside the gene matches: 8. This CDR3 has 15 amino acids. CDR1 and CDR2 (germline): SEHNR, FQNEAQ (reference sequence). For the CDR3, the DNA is TGTGCCAGCAGCCCATGGACAGGGTTCGATCAGCCCCAGCATTTT. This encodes CASSPWTGFDQPQHF.

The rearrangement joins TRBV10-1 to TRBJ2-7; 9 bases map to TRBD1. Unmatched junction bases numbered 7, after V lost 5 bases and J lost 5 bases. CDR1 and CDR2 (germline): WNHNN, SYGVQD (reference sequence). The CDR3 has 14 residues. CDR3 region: CASSRQGVADEQYF. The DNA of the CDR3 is TGCGCCAGCAGTAGACAGGGGGTGGCCGACGAGCAGTACTTC.

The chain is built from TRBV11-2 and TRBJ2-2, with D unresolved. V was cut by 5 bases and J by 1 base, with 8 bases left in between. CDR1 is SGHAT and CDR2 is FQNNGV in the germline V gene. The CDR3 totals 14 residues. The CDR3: CASSAAVNTGELFF. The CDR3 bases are TGTGCCAGCAGCGCTGCAGTGAACACCGGGGAGCTGTTTTTT.

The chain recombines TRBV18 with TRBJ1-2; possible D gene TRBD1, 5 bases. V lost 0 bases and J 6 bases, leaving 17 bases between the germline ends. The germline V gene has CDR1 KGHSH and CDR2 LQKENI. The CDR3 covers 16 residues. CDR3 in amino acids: CASSPPSTGTFNGYTF. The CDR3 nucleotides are TGTGCCAGCTCACCACCTTCTACAGGCACGTTCAATGGCTACACCTTC.

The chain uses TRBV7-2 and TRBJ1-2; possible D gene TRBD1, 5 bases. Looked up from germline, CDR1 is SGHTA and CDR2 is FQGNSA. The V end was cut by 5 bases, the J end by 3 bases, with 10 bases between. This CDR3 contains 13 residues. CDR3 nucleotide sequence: TGTGCCAGCAGCAGGTCGGGGGACTATGGCTACACCTTC. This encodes CASSRSGDYGYTF.

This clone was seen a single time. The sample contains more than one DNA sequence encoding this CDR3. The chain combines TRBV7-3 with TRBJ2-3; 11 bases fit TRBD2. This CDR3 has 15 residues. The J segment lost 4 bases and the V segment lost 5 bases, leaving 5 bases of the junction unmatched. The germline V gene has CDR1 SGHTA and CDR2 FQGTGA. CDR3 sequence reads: CASSLSGGAADTQYF. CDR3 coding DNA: TGTGCCAGCAGCCTTAGCGGGGGGGCCGCAGATACGCAGTATTTT.

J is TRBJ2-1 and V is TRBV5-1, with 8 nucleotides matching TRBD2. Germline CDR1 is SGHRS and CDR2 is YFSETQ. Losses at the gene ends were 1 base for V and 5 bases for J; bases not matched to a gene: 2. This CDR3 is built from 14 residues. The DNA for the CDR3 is TGCGCCAGCAGCTTGAGCGGGAGTGACAATGAGCAGTTCTTC. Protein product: CASSLSGSDNEQFF.

In DNA form, the CDR3 reads TGTGCCTGGACACTTAACTCCTACGAGCAGTACTTC. It translates to CAWTLNSYEQYF. V usage is TRBV30 and J usage is TRBJ2-7, with D unclear. Germline CDR1 reads GTSNPN; CDR2 reads SVGIG (reference sequence). The ends were cut back, 4 bases at V and 0 bases at J, with 7 bases in the middle. This CDR3 is 12 amino acids long.

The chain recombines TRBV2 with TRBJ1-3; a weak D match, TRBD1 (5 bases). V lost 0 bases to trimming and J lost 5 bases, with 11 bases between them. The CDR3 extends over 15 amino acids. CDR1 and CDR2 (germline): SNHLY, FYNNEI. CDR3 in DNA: TGTGCCAGCAGTGAAGCAGGGGACTTTCGAAACACCATATATTTT. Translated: CASSEAGDFRNTIYF.

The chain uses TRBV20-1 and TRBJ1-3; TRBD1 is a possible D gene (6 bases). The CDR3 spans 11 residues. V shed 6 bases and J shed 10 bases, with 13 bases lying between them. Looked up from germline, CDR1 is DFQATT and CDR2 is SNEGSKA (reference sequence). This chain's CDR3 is CSAETGLTIYF. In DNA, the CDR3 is TGCAGTGCCGAAACAGGGTTGACCATATATTTT.

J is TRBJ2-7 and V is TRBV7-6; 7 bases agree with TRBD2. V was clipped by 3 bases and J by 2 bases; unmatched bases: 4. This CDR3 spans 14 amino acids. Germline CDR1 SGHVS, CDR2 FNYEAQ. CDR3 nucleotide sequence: TGTGCCAGCAGCTTGGGAGGGGAGGCCTACGAGCAGTACTTC. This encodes CASSLGGEAYEQYF.

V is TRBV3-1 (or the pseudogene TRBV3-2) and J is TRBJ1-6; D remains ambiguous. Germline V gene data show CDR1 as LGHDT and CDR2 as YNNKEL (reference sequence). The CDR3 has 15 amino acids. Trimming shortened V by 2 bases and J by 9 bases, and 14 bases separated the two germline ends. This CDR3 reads CASSQLEAFSSPLHF. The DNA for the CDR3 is TGTGCCAGCAGCCAACTTGAAGCTTTTAGTTCACCCCTCCACTTT.

DNA for the CDR3: TGTGCCAGCAGCAAACGAGCGGGAGCCAGGGATACGCAGTATTTT. Its translation is CASSKRAGARDTQYF. The chain links TRBV7-8 to TRBJ2-3, with 8 bases that match TRBD2. This CDR3 is built from 15 residues. CDR1 SGHVS and CDR2 FQNEAQ come from the germline V gene. V lost 5 bases to trimming and J lost 6 bases; unmatched junction nucleotides: 10. The variable domain in full, with the rest retrieved from reference TRBV7-8 and TRBJ2-3, is GAGVSQSPRYKVAKRGQDVALRCDPISGHVSLFWYQQALGQGPEFLTYFQNEAQLDKSGLPSDRFFAERPEGSVSTLKIQRTQQEDSAVYLCASSKRAGARDTQYFGPGTRLTVL.

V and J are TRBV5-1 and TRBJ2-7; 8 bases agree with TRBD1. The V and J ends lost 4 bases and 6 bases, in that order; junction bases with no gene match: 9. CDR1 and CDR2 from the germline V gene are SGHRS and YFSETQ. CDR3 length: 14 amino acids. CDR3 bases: TGCGCCAGCAGCCCGACAGGGGTCCCCGTCGAGCAGTACTTC. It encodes CASSPTGVPVEQYF.

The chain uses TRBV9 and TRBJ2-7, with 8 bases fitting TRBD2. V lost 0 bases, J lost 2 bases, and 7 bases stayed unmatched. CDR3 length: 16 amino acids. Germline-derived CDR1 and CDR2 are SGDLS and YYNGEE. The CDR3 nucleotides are TGTGCCAGCAGCGTAGGGTCAAGCGGGGGAACCTACGAGCAGTACTTC. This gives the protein CASSVGSSGGTYEQYF.

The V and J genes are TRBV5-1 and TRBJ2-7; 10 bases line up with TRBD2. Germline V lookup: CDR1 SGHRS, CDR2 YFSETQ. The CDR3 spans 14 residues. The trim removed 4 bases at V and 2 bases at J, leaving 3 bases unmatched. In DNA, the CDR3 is TGCGCCAGCAGCCCGGGACTAGCGACCTACGAGCAGTACTTC. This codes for CASSPGLATYEQYF.

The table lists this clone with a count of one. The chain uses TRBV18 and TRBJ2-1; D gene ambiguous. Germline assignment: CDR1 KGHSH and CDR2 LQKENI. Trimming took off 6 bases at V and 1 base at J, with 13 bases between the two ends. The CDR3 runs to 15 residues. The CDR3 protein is CASSPMAVSYNEQFF. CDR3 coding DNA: TGTGCCAGCTCGCCCATGGCCGTGTCCTACAATGAGCAGTTCTTC.

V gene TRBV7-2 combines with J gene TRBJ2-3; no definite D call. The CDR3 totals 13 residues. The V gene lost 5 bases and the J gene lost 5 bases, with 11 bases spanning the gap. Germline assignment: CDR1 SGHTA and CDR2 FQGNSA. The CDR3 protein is CASSPQALDTQYF. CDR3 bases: TGTGCCAGCAGCCCCCAAGCGCTAGATACGCAGTATTTT. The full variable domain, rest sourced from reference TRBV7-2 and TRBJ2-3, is GAGVSQSPSNKVTEKGKDVELRCDPISGHTALYWYRQSLGQGLEFLIYFQGNSAPDKSGLPSDRFSAERTGGSVSTLTIQRTQQEDSAVYLCASSPQALDTQYFGPGTRLTVL.